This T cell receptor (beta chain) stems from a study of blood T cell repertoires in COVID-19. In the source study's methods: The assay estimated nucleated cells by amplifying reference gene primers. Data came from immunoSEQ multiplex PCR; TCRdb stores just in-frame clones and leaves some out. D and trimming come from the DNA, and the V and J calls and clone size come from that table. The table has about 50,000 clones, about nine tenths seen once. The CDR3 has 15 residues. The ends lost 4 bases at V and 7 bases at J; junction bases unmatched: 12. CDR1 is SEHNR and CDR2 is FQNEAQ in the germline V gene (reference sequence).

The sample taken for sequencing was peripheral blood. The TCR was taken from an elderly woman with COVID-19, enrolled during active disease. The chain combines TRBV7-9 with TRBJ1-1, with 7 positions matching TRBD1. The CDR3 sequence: CASSSVRDSYNEAFF. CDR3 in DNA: TGTGCCAGCAGCTCGGTTCGGGACAGCTACAATGAAGCTTTCTTT. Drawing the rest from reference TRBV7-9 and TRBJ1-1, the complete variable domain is DTGVSQNPRHKITKRGQNVTFRCDPISEHNRLYWYRQTLGQGPEFLTYFQNEAQLEKSRLLSDRFSAERPKGSFSTLEIQRTEQGDSAMYLCASSSVRDSYNEAFFGQGTRLTVV.